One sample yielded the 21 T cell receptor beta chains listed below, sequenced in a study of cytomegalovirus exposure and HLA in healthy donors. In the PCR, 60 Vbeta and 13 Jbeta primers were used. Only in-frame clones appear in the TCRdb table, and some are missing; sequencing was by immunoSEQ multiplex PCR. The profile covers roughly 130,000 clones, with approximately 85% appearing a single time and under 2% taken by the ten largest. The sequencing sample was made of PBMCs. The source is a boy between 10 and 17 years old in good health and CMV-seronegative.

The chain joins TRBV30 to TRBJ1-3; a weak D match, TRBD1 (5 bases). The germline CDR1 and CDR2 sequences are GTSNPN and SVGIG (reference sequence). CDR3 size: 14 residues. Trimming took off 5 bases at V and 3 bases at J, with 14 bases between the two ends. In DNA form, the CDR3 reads TGTGCCTGGGAGGCCGGGGGTGGTGGAAACACCATATATTTT. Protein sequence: CAWEAGGGGNTIYF.

Written as DNA, the CDR3 is TGCGCCAGCAGCTCCCCCCTTTGGGACTTAAGGGGCAATGAGCAGTTCTTC. It codes for CASSSPLWDLRGNEQFF. This chain links TRBV5-1 with TRBJ2-1; D might be TRBD2 (6 bases). V dropped 3 bases and J dropped 6 bases, with 22 bases sitting between them. The germline V gene has CDR1 SGHRS and CDR2 YFSETQ. This CDR3 has 17 residues.

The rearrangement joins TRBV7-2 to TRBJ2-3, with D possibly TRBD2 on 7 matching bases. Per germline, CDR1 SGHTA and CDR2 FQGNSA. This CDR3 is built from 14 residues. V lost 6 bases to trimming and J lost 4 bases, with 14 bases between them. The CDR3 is CASSRGAVPDTQYF. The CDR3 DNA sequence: TGTGCCAGCAGTCGGGGGGCGGTCCCAGATACGCAGTATTTT.

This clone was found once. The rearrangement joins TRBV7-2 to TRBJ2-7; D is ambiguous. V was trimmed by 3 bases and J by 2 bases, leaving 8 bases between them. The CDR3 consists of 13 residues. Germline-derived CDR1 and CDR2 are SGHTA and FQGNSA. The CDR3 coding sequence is TGTGCCAGCAGCTTTTACACAACCTACGAGCAGTACTTC. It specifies CASSFYTTYEQYF.

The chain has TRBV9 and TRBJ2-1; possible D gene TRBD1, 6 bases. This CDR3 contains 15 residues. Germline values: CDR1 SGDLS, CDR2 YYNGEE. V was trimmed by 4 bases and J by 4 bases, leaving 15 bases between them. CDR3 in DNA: TGTGCCAGCAGCCCCCGCGACAGGTCTTACAATGAGCAGTTCTTC. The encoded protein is CASSPRDRSYNEQFF.

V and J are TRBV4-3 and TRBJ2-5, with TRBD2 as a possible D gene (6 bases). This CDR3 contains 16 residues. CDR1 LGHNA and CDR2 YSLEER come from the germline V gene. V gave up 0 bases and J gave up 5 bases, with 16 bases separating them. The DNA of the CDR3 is TGCGCCAGCAGCCAAGATATCTCGGGGGACCGGGAGACCCAGTACTTC. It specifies CASSQDISGDRETQYF.

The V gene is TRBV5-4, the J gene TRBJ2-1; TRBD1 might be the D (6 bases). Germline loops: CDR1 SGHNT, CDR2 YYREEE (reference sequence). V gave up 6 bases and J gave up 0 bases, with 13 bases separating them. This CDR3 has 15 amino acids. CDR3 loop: CASTMGAYSYNEQFF. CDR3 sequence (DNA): TGTGCCAGCACCATGGGGGCCTACTCCTACAATGAGCAGTTCTTC.

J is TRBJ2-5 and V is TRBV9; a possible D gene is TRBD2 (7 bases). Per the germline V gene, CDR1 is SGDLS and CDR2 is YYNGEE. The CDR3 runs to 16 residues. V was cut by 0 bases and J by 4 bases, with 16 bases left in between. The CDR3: CASSVEGGRRTETQYF. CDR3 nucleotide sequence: TGTGCCAGCAGCGTAGAGGGGGGGAGGCGGACAGAGACCCAGTACTTC.

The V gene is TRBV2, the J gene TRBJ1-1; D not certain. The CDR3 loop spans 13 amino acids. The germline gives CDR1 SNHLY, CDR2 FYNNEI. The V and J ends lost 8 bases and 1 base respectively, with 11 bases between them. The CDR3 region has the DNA TGTGCCAGCGCTCCTACAGAGAACACTGAAGCTTTCTTT. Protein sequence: CASAPTENTEAFF.

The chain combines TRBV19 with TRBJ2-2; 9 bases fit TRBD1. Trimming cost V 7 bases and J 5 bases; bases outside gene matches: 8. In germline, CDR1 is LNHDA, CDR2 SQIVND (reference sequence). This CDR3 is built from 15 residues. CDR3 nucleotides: TGTGCCAGTATCTCCGGGACAGGGAGAACCGGGGAGCTGTTTTTT. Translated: CASISGTGRTGELFF. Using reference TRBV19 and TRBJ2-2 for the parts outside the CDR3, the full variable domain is DGGITQSPKYLFRKEGQNVTLSCEQNLNHDAMYWYRQDPGQGLRLIYYSQIVNDFQKGDIAEGYSVSREKKESFPLTVTSAQKNPTAFYLCASISGTGRTGELFFGEGSRLTVL.

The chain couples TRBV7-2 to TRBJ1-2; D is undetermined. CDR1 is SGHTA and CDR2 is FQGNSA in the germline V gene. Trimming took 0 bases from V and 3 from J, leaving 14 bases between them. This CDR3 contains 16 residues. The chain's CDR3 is CASSLADPTKYYGYTF. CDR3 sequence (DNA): TGTGCCAGCAGCTTAGCCGACCCGACAAAGTACTATGGCTACACCTTC.

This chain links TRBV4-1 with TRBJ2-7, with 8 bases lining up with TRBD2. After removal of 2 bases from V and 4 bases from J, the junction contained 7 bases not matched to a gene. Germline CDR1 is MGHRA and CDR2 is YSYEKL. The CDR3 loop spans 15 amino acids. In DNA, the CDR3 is TGCGCCAGCAGCCAACGGGGGGGGTCCACATACGAGCAGTACTTC. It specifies CASSQRGGSTYEQYF.

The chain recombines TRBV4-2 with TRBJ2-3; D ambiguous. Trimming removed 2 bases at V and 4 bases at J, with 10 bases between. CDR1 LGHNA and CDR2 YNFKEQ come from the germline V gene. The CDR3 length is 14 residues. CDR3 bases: TGTGCCAGCAGCCAAAGTCTATCCCCAGATACGCAGTATTTT. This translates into CASSQSLSPDTQYF.

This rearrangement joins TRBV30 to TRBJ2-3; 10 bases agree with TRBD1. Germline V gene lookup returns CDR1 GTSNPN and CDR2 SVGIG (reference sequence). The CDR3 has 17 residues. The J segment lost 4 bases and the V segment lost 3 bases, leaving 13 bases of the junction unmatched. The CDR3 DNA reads TGTGCCTGGAGACCTTTCCCGGGACAGGGGACCGCAGATACGCAGTATTTT. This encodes CAWRPFPGQGTADTQYF.

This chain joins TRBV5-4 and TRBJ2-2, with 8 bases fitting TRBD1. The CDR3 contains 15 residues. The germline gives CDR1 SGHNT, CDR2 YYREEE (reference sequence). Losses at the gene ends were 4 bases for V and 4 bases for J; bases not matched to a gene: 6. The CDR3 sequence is CASSIRDRITGELFF. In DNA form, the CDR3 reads TGTGCCAGCAGCATCCGGGACAGGATCACCGGGGAGCTGTTTTTT.

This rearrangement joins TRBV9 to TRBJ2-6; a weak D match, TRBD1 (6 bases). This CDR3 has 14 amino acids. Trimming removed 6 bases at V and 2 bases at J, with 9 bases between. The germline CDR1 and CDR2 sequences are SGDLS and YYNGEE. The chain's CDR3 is CASTRTAGANVLTF. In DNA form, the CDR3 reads TGTGCCAGCACTCGGACAGCTGGGGCCAACGTCCTGACTTTC.

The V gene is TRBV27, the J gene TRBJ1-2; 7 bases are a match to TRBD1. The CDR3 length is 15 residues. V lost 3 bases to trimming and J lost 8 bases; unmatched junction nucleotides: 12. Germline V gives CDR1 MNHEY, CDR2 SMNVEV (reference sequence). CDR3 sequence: CASSFLTGDPRGYTF. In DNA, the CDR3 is TGTGCCAGCAGTTTCCTCACAGGGGACCCTCGGGGCTACACCTTC.

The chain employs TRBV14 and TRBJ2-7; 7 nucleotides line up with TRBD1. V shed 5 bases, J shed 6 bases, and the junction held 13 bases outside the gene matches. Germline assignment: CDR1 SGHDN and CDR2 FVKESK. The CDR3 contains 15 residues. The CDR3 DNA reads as TGTGCCAGCAGCGAGCTAACAGGGGTTGGAAGCGAGCAGTACTTC. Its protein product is CASSELTGVGSEQYF. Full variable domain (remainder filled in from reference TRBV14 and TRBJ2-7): EAGVTQFPSHSVIEKGQTVTLRCDPISGHDNLYWYRRVMGKEIKFLLHFVKESKQDESGMPNNRFLAERTGGTYSTLKVQPAELEDSGVYFCASSELTGVGSEQYFGPGTRLTVT.

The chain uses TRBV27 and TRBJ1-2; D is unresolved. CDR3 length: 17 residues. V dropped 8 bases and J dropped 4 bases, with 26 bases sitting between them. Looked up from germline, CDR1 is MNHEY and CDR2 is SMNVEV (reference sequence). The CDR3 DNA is TGTGCCAGCCGACGGGAGGGCCCCGACATCCTAGGCTATGGCTACACCTTC. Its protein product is CASRREGPDILGYGYTF.

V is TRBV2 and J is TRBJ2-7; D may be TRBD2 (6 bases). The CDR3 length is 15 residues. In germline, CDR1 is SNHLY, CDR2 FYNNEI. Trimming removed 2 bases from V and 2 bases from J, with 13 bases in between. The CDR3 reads CASSERLANTYEQYF. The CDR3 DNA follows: TGTGCCAGCAGTGAAAGGCTAGCGAATACCTACGAGCAGTACTTC.

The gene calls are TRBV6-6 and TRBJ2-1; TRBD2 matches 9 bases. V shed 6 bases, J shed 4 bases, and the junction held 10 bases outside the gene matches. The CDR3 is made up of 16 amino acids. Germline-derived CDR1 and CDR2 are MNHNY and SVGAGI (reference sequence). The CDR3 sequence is CASSLPSSGVYNEQFF. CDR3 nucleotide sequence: TGTGCCAGCAGCCTACCCTCTAGCGGGGTTTACAATGAGCAGTTCTTC.